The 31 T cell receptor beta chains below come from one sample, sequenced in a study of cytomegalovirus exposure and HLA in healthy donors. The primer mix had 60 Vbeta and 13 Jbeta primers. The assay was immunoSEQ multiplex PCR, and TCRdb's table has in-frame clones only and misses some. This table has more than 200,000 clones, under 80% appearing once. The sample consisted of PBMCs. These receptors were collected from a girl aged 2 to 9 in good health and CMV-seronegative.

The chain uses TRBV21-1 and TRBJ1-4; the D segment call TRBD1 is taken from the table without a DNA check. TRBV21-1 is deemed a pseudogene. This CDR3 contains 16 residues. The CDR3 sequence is CASSKGRHPTNEKLFF. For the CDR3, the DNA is TGTGCCAGCAGCAAAGGTAGACATCCAACTAATGAAAAACTGTTTTTT.

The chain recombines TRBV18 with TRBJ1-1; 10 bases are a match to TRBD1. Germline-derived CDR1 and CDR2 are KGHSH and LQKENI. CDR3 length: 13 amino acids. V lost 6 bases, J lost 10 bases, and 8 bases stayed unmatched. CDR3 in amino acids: CASSRGQGDGAFF. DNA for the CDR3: TGTGCCAGCTCCCGCGGACAGGGGGACGGAGCTTTCTTT.

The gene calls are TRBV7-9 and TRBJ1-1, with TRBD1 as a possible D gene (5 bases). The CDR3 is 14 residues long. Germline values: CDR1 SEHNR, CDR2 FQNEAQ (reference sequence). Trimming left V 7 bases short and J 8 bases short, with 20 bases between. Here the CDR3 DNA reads TGTGCCAGCAACCCAGTGTTAGGGGTCTCCGAAGCTTTCTTT. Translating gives CASNPVLGVSEAFF. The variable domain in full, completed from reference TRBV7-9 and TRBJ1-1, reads DTGVSQNPRHKITKRGQNVTFRCDPISEHNRLYWYRQTLGQGPEFLTYFQNEAQLEKSRLLSDRFSAERPKGSFSTLEIQRTEQGDSAMYLCASNPVLGVSEAFFGQGTRLTVV.

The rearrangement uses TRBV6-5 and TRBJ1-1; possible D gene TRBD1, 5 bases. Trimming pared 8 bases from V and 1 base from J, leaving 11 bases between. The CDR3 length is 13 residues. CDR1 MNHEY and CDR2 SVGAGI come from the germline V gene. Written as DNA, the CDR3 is TGTGCCAGCGGGGACTTTACGAACACTGAAGCTTTCTTT. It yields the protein CASGDFTNTEAFF.

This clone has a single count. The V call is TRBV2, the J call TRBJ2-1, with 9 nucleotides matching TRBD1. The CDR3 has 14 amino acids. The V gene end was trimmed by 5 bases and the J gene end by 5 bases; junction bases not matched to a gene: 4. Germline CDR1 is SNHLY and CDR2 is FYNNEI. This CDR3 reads CASSPGTGNNEQFF. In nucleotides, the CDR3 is TGTGCCAGCAGTCCCGGGACAGGGAACAATGAGCAGTTCTTC.

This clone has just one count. CDR3 protein: CASSEDWGSGQPQHF. In DNA, the CDR3 is TGTGCCAGCAGTGAAGATTGGGGATCGGGACAGCCCCAGCATTTT. The chain combines TRBV6-4 with TRBJ1-5; D remains unclear. Trimming cost V 3 bases and J 7 bases, with 16 bases left between them. CDR1 and CDR2 (germline): MRHNA, SNTAGT. CDR3 size: 15 residues.

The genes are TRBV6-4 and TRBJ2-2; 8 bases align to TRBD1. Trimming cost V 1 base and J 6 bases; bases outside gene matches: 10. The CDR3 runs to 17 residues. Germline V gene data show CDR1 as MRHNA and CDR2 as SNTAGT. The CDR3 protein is CASSDFGNPGGSGELFF. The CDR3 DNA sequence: TGTGCCAGCAGTGACTTCGGAAACCCAGGGGGCTCCGGGGAGCTGTTTTTT.

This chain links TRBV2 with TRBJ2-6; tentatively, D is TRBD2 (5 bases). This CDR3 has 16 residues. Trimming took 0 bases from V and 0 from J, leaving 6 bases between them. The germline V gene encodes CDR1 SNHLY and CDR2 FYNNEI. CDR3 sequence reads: CASSEAGSSGANVLTF. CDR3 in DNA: TGTGCCAGCAGTGAAGCTGGGAGCTCTGGGGCCAACGTCCTGACTTTC.

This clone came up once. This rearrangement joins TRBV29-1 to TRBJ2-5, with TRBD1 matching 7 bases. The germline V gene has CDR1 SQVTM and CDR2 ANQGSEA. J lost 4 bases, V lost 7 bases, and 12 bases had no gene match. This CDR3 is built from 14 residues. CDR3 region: CSALTDRVGETQYF. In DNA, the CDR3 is TGCAGCGCTCTCACCGACAGGGTTGGAGAGACCCAGTACTTC.

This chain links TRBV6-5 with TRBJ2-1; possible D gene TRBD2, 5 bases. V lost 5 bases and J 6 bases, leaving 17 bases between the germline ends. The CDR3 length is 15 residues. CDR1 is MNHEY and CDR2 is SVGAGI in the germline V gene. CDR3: CASSGLTGMFNEQFF. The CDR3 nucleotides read TGTGCCAGCAGTGGACTGACTGGGATGTTCAATGAGCAGTTCTTC.

CDR3 loop: CASSQEGKGSGTQYF. CDR3 DNA: TGTGCCAGCAGCCAGGAGGGCAAGGGAAGTGGGACCCAGTACTTC. The chain links TRBV4-2 to TRBJ2-5; tentative D call: TRBD2 (6 bases). Germline CDR1 reads LGHNA; CDR2 reads YNFKEQ. Trimming removed 3 bases at V and 7 bases at J, with 18 bases between. This CDR3 contains 15 residues.

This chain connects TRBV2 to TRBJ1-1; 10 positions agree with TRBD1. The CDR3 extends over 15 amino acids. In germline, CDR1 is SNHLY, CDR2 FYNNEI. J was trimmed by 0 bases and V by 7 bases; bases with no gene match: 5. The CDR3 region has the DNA TGTGCCAGCAAATCGGGACAGGGGATGAACACTGAAGCTTTCTTT. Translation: CASKSGQGMNTEAFF.

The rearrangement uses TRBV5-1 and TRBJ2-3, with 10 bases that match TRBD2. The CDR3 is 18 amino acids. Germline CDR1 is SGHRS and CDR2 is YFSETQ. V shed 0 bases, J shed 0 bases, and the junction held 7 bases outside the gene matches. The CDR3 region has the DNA TGCGCCAGCAGCTTGGCCCCCGGACTAGCGGCTAGCACAGATACGCAGTATTTT. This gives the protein CASSLAPGLAASTDTQYF.

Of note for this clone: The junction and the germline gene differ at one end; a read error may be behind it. The CDR3 protein is CASSKRQGQYMLF. DNA for the CDR3: TGTGCCAGCAGCAAACGACAGGGCCAGTACATGCTCTTC. J is TRBJ2-1 and V is TRBV6-5, with 7 bases fitting TRBD1. CDR1 is MNHEY and CDR2 is SVGAGI in the germline V gene. The CDR3 is 13 residues long.

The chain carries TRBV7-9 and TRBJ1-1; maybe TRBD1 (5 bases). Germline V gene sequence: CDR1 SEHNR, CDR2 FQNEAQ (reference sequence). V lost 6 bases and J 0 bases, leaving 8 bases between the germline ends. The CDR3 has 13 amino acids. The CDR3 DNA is TGTGCCAGCAGGGGAGGGGTGAACACTGAAGCTTTCTTT. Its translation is CASRGGVNTEAFF.

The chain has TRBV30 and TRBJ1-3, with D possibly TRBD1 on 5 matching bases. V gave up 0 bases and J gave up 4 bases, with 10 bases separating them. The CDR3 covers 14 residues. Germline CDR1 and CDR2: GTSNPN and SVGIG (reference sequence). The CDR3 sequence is CAWSVGGHGNTIYF. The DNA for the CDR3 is TGTGCCTGGAGTGTAGGCGGACACGGAAACACCATATATTTT.

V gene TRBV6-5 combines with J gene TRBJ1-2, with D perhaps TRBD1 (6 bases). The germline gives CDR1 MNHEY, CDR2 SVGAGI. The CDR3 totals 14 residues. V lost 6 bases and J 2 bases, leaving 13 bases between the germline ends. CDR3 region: CASSAGQRNYGYTF. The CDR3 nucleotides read TGTGCCAGCAGCGCTGGACAGAGAAACTATGGCTACACCTTC.

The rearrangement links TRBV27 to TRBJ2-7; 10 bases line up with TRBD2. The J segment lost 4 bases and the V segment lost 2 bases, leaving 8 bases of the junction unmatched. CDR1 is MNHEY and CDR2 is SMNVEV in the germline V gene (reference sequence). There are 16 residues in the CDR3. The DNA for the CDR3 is TGTGCCAGCAGTTTAAATGGACTAGCGGTGATTTACGAGCAGTACTTC. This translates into CASSLNGLAVIYEQYF.

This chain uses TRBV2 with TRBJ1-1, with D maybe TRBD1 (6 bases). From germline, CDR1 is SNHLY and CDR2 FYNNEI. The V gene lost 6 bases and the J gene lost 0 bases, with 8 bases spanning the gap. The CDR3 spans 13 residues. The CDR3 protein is CASRDSMNTEAFF. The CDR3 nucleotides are TGTGCCAGCAGGGACAGTATGAACACTGAAGCTTTCTTT. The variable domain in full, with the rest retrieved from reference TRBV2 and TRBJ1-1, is EPEVTQTPSHQVTQMGQEVILRCVPISNHLYFYWYRQILGQKVEFLVSFYNNEISEKSEIFDDQFSVERPDGSNFTLKIRSTKLEDSAMYFCASRDSMNTEAFFGQGTRLTVV.

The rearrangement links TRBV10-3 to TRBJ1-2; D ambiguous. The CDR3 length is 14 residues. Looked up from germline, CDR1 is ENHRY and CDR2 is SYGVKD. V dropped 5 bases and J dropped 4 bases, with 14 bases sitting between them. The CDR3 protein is CAISKEGGSYGYTF. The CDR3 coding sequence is TGTGCCATCAGTAAGGAAGGCGGAAGCTATGGCTACACCTTC.

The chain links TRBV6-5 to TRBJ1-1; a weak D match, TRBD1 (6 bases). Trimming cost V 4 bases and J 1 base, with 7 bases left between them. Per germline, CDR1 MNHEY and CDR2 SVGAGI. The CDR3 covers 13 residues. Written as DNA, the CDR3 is TGTGCCAGCAGTTTACAGGGGAACACTGAAGCTTTCTTT. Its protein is CASSLQGNTEAFF.

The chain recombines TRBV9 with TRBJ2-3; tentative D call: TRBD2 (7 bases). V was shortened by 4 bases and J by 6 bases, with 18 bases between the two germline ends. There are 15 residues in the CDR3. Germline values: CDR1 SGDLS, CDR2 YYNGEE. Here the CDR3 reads CASSPRGRGSDTQYF. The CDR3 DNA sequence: TGTGCCAGCAGCCCTAGGGGGAGGGGATCGGATACGCAGTATTTT.

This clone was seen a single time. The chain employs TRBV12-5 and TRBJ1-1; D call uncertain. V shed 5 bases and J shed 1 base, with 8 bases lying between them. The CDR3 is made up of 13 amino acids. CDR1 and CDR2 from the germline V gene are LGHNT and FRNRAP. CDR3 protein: CASGTSGNTEAFF. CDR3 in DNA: TGTGCTAGTGGTACCTCAGGGAACACTGAAGCTTTCTTT.

DNA of the CDR3: TGTGCCAGCAGTGAATATCAGGGGCCTGGGGCCAACGTCCTGACTTTC. It yields the protein CASSEYQGPGANVLTF. The rearrangement joins TRBV2 to TRBJ2-6; tentative D call: TRBD1 (6 bases). V shed 2 bases and J shed 2 bases, with 10 bases lying between them. The CDR3 length is 16 residues. In germline, CDR1 is SNHLY, CDR2 FYNNEI. The whole variable domain, filled in from reference TRBV2 and TRBJ2-6, reads EPEVTQTPSHQVTQMGQEVILRCVPISNHLYFYWYRQILGQKVEFLVSFYNNEISEKSEIFDDQFSVERPDGSNFTLKIRSTKLEDSAMYFCASSEYQGPGANVLTFGAGSRLTVL.

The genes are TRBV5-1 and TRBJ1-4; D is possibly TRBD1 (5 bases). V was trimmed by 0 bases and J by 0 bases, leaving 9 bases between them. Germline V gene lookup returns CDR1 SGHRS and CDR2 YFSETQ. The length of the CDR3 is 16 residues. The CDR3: CASSLGRGATNEKLFF. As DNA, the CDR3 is TGCGCCAGCAGCTTGGGGAGGGGAGCAACTAATGAAAAACTGTTTTTT.

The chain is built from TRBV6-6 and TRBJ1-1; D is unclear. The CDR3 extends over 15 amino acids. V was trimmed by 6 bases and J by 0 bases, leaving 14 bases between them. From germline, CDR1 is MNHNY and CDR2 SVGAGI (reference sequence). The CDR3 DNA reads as TGTGCCAGCAGCCCTGGTCCAGGCCTGAACACTGAAGCTTTCTTT. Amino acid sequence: CASSPGPGLNTEAFF.

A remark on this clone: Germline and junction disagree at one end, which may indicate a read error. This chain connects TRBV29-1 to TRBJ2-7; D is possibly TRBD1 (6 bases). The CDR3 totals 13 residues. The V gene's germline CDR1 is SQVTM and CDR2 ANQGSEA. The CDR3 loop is CSVTGRSTYGQYF. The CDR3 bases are TGCAGCGTTACAGGGAGATCCACCTACGGGCAGTACTTC.

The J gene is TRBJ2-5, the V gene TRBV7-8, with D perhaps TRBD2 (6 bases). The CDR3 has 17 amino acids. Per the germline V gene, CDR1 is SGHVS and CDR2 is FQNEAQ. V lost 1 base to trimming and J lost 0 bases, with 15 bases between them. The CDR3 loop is CASSLGWWEANQETQYF. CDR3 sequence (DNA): TGTGCCAGCAGCTTAGGGTGGTGGGAGGCCAACCAAGAGACCCAGTACTTC. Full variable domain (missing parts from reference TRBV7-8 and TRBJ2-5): GAGVSQSPRYKVAKRGQDVALRCDPISGHVSLFWYQQALGQGPEFLTYFQNEAQLDKSGLPSDRFFAERPEGSVSTLKIQRTQQEDSAVYLCASSLGWWEANQETQYFGPGTRLLVL.

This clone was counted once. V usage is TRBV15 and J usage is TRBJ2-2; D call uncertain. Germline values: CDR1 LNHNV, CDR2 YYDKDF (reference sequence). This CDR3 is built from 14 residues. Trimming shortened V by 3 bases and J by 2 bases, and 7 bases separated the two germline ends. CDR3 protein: CATSRRRNTGELFF. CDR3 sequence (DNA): TGTGCCACCAGCAGGAGGAGAAACACCGGGGAGCTGTTTTTT.

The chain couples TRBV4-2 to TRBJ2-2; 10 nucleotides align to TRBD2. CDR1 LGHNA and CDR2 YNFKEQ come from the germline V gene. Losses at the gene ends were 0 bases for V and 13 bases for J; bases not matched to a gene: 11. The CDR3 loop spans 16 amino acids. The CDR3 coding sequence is TGTGCCAGCAGCCAAGAGTTACTAGCGGGGAGTTTTAGGCTGTTTTTT. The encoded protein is CASSQELLAGSFRLFF.

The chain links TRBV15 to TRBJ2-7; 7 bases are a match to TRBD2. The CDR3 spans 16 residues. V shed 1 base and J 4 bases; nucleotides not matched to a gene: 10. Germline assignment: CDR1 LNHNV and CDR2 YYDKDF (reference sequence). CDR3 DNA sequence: TGTGCCACCAGCAGAGGGGGAGTGGGAGGGGAATACGAGCAGTACTTC. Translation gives CATSRGGVGGEYEQYF.